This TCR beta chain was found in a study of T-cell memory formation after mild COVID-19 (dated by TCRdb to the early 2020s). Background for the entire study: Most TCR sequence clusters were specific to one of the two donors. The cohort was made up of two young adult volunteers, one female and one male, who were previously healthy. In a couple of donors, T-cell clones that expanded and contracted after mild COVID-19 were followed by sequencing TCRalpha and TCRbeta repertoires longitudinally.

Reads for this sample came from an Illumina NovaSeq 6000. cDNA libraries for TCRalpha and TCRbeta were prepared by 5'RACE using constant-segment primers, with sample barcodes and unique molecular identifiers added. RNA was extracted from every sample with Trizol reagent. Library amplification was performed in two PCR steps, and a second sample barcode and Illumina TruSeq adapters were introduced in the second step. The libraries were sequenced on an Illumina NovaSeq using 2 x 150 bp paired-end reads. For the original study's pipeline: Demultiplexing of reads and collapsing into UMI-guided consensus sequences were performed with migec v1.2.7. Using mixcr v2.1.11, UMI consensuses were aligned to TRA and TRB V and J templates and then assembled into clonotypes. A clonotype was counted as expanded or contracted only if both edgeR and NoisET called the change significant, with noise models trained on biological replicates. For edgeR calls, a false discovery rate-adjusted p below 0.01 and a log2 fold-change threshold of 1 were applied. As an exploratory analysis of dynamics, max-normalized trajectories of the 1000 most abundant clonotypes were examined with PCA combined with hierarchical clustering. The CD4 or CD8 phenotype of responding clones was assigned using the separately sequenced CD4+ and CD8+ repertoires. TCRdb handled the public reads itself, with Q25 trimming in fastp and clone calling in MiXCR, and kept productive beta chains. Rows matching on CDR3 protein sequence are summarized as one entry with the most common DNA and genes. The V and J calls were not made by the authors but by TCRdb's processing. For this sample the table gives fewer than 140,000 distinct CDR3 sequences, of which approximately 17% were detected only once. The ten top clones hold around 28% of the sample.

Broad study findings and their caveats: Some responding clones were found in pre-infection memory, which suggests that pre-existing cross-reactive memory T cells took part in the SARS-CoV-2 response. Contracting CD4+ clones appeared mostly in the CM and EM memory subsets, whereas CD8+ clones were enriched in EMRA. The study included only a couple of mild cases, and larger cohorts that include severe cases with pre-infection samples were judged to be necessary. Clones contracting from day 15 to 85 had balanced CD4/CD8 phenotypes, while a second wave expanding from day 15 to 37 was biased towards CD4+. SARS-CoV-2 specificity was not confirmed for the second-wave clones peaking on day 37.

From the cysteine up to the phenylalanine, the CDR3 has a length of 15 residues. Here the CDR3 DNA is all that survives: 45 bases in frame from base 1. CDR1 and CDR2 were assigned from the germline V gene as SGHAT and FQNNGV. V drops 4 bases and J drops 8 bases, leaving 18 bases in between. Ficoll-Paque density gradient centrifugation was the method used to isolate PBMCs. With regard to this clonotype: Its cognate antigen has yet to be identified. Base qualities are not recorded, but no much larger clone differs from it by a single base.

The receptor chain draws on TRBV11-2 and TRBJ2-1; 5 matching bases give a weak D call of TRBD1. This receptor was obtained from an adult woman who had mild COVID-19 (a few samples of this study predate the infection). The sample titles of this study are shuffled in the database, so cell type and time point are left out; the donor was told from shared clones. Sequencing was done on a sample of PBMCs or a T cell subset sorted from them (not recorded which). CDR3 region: CASSSGPTGSYEQFF. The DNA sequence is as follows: TGTGCCAGCAGCTCAGGGCCCACGGGTTCATATGAGCAGTTCTTC.